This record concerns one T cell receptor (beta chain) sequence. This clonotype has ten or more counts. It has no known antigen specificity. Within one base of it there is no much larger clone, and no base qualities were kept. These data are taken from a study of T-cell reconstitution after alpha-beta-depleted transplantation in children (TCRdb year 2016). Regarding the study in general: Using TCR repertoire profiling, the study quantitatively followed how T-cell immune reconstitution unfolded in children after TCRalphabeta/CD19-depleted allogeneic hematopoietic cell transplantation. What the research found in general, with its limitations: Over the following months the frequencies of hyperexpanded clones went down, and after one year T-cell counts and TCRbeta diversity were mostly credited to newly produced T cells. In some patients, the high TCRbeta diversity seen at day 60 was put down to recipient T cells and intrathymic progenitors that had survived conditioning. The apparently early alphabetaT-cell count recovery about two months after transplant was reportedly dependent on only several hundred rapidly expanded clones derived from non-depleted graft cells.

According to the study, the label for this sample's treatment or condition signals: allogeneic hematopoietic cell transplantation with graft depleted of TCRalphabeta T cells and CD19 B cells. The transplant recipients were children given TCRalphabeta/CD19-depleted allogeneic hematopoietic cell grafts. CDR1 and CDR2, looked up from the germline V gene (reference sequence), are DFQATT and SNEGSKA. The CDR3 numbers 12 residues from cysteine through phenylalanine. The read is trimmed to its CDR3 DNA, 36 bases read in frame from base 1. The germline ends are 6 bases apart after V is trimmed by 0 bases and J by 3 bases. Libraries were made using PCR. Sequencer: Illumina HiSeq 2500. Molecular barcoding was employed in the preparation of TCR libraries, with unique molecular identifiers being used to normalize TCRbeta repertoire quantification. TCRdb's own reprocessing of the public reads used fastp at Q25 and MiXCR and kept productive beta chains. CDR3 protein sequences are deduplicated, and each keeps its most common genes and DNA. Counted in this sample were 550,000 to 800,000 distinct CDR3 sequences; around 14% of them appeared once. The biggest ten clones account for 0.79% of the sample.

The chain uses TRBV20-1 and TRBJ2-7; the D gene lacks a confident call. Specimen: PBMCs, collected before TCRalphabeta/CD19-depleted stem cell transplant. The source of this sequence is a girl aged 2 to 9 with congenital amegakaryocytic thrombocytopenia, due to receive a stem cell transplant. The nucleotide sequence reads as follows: TGCAGTGCTAGAGAAAGAGGCTACGAGCAGTACTTC. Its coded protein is CSARERGYEQYF.